The 16 T cell receptor beta chains reported below all come from one sample, sequenced in a study of T-cell reconstitution after alpha-beta-depleted transplantation in children. Unique molecular identifiers were used to barcode this TCRbeta library. TCRdb reanalysed the PCR reads using MiXCR and keeps one entry per CDR3 protein. Here the sample spans approximately 490,000 distinct CDR3 sequences, around an eighth being singletons. Material: PBMCs from the stem cell graft donor, obtained from the stem cell graft. Receptor source: a human donor who donated a stem cell graft to a child with combined immunodeficiency.

Only a few counts were recorded for this clonotype. J is TRBJ2-1 and V is TRBV11-2; tentatively, D is TRBD1 (6 bases). The V gene's germline CDR1 is SGHAT and CDR2 FQNNGV. The CDR3 is made up of 18 amino acids. Trimming took 5 bases from V and 7 from J, leaving 27 bases between them. The DNA for the CDR3 is TGTGCCAGCAGCCCCAGCCCCCGAGGAGGACAGTTGTGGAATGAGCAGTTCTTC. This translates into CASSPSPRGGQLWNEQFF.

This sequence joins TRBV18 and TRBJ2-7, with D unclear. Trimming stripped 3 bases from V and 0 bases from J, with 9 bases between. Germline V lookup: CDR1 KGHSH, CDR2 LQKENI. The CDR3 runs 14 residues. CDR3 nucleotide sequence: TGTGCCAGCTCACCGTCGATAGGCTCCTACGAGCAGTACTTC. Its protein is CASSPSIGSYEQYF.

This clonotype was seen a few times. The chain links TRBV20-1 to TRBJ2-1, with TRBD1 matching 9 bases. V lost 4 bases to trimming and J lost 4 bases; unmatched junction nucleotides: 5. Germline V lookup: CDR1 DFQATT, CDR2 SNEGSKA (reference sequence). This CDR3 is 14 amino acids long. The CDR3 spells CSAIGDRVYNEQFF. The CDR3, as DNA: TGCAGTGCTATAGGGGACAGGGTGTACAATGAGCAGTTCTTC.

This clonotype has more than one count but fewer than ten. The V call is TRBV12-3 or TRBV12-4, the J call TRBJ2-1, with D perhaps matching TRBD2 (6 bases). V lost 1 base, J lost 4 bases, and 17 bases lay in between. This CDR3 has 17 residues. The CDR3 reads CASSLEEGPRLYNEQFF. The CDR3 DNA reads as TGTGCCAGCAGTTTAGAGGAGGGGCCGCGCCTATACAATGAGCAGTTCTTC.

The chain links TRBV2 to TRBJ2-1, with D possibly TRBD2 on 5 matching bases. CDR3 length: 15 residues. Trimming cost V 4 bases and J 0 bases, with 10 bases left between them. In germline, CDR1 is SNHLY, CDR2 FYNNEI. CDR3 amino acids: CASSAPGSSYNEQFF. In DNA form, the CDR3 reads TGTGCCAGCAGTGCACCGGGGAGCTCCTACAATGAGCAGTTCTTC.

The table lists this clonotype with a few counts. This chain joins TRBV13 and TRBJ2-3, with 9 bases matching TRBD1. Trimming took 4 bases from V and 1 from J; bases not matched to a gene: 3. CDR1 is PRHDT, CDR2 FYEKMQ, per germline (reference sequence). There are 15 residues in the CDR3. This chain's CDR3 is CASSSRDRGTDTQYF. CDR3 in DNA: TGTGCCAGCAGCTCCCGGGACAGGGGCACAGATACGCAGTATTTT.

The chain joins TRBV18 to TRBJ2-1; 10 bases fit TRBD2. Trimming at V came to 1 base and at J to 6 bases, leaving 9 bases not matched to a gene. The CDR3 length is 17 residues. Germline CDR1 is KGHSH and CDR2 is LQKENI. This chain's CDR3 is CASSPRAASGGGNEQFF. Here the CDR3 DNA reads TGTGCCAGCTCACCACGAGCGGCTAGCGGGGGCGGCAATGAGCAGTTCTTC.

This clonotype was counted at least ten times. The germline gene is not matched at one end of the junction; a read error may be the cause. The genes are TRBV6-1 and TRBJ2-2, with TRBD1 matching 9 bases. The CDR3 loop spans 14 amino acids. The germline gives CDR1 MNHNS, CDR2 SASEGT. The CDR3 here is CASRGTGNAGELFF. As DNA, the CDR3 is TGTGCCAGCAGGGGGACAGGGAACGCCGGGGAGCTGTTTTTT.

The chain is built from TRBV5-1 and TRBJ2-3, with D perhaps matching TRBD2 (5 bases). The CDR3 totals 15 residues. Germline V gives CDR1 SGHRS, CDR2 YFSETQ. V lost 5 bases to trimming and J lost 0 bases, with 13 bases between them. CDR3 region: CASSTRGGSTDTQYF. In nucleotides, the CDR3 is TGCGCCAGCAGTACCCGGGGTGGAAGCACAGATACGCAGTATTTT.

This clonotype has a count of ten or more. J is TRBJ2-3 and V is TRBV24-1, with D uncertain. The germline CDR1 and CDR2 sequences are KGHDR and SFDVKD. This CDR3 spans 12 amino acids. V dropped 1 base and J dropped 5 bases, with 3 bases sitting between them. The CDR3 DNA reads as TGTGCCACCAGTGATTTCTTAGATACGCAGTATTTT. This encodes CATSDFLDTQYF.

This clonotype was seen ten or more times. V usage is TRBV7-3 and J usage is TRBJ2-1; 11 nucleotides match TRBD2. V lost 5 bases to trimming and J lost 12 bases; unmatched junction nucleotides: 9. Germline values: CDR1 SGHTA, CDR2 FQGTGA. The length of the CDR3 is 14 residues. CDR3 nucleotide sequence: TGTGCCAGCAGCACAACTAGCGGGAGAGATTTGCAGTTCTTC. Encoded protein: CASSTTSGRDLQFF.

This clonotype was counted between two and nine times. The chain links TRBV2 to TRBJ2-1; 12 bases are shared with TRBD2. The germline gives CDR1 SNHLY, CDR2 FYNNEI. After removal of 6 bases from V and 6 bases from J, the junction contained 6 bases not matched to a gene. This CDR3 is 15 amino acids long. The CDR3 here is CASRGGLAGVNEQFF. DNA of the CDR3: TGTGCCAGCAGGGGGGGACTAGCGGGTGTCAATGAGCAGTTCTTC.

In its sample, this clonotype was seen a few times. V is TRBV18 and J is TRBJ2-5, with D uncertain. The CDR3 runs to 14 residues. The V gene lost 4 bases and the J gene lost 1 base, with 10 bases spanning the gap. Germline V gene data show CDR1 as KGHSH and CDR2 as LQKENI. In DNA form, the CDR3 reads TGTGCCAGCTCACGGGGTTATGGCCAAGAGACCCAGTACTTC. Its translation: CASSRGYGQETQYF.

In its sample, this clonotype was seen a few times. The chain combines TRBV4-2 with TRBJ2-2, with D possibly TRBD1 on 6 matching bases. Per the germline V gene, CDR1 is LGHNA and CDR2 is YNFKEQ. With 5 bases removed from V and 6 bases from J, the gap between germline ends came to 13 bases. CDR3 length: 14 residues. The CDR3 DNA sequence: TGTGCCAGCAGCGGACAGATCGGCCCCGGGGAGCTGTTTTTT. Protein sequence: CASSGQIGPGELFF.

This clonotype showed up many times. The chain couples TRBV24-1 to TRBJ1-2, with 8 nucleotides matching TRBD1. V lost 7 bases and J lost 2; bases outside the gene matches: 5. This CDR3 comprises 14 residues. Germline V gene lookup returns CDR1 KGHDR and CDR2 SFDVKD. CDR3 DNA: TGTGCCACCAGCTCGGACAGGGAAAACTATGGCTACACCTTC. Translating it yields CATSSDRENYGYTF.

This clonotype was detected many times. This chain joins TRBV5-1 and TRBJ2-1; D ambiguous. CDR3 length: 12 residues. Germline lookup yields CDR1 SGHRS and CDR2 YFSETQ. Trimming left V 0 bases short and J 8 bases short, with 6 bases between. This CDR3 is CASSLVRDEQFF. The CDR3, as DNA: TGCGCCAGCAGCTTGGTAAGGGATGAGCAGTTCTTC.